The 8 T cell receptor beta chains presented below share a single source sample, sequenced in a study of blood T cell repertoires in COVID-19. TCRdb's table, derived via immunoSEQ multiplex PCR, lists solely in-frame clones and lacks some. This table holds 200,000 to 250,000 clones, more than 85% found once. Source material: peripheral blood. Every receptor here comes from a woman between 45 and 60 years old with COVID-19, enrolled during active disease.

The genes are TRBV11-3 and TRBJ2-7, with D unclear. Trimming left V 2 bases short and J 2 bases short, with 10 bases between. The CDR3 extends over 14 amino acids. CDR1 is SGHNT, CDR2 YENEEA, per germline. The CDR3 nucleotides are TGTGCCAGCAGCTTACCGGGTTCCACCTACGAGCAGTACTTC. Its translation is CASSLPGSTYEQYF. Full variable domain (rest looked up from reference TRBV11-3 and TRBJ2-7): EAGVVQSPRYKIIEKKQPVAFWCNPISGHNTLYWYLQNLGQGPELLIRYENEEAVDDSQLPKDRFSAERLKGVDSTLKIQPAELGDSAVYLCASSLPGSTYEQYFGPGTRLTVT.

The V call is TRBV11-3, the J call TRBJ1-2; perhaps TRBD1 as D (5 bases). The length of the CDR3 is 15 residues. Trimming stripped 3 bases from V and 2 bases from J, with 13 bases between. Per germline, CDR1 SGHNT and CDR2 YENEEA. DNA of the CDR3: TGTGCCAGCAGCTTTCGCCGGGGGGGGAACTATGGCTACACCTTC. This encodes CASSFRRGGNYGYTF.

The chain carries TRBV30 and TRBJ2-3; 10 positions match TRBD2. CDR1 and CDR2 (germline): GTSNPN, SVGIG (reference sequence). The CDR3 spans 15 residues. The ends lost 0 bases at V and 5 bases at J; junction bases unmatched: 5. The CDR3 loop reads CAWSVLAGSQDTQYF. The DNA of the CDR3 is TGTGCCTGGAGTGTACTAGCGGGGTCGCAAGATACGCAGTATTTT.

The CDR3 spells CASSPIKRERGTF. CDR3 DNA: TGTGCCAGCTCACCGATAAAAAGGGAAAGGGGAACCTTC. The chain recombines TRBV18 with TRBJ1-2; D perhaps matches TRBD1 (5 bases). The V and J ends lost 3 bases and 14 bases respectively, with 19 bases between them. This CDR3 has 13 residues. Germline V gene lookup returns CDR1 KGHSH and CDR2 LQKENI. Full variable domain (rest looked up from reference TRBV18 and TRBJ1-2): NAGVMQNPRHLVRRRGQEARLRCSPMKGHSHVYWYRQLPEEGLKFMVYLQKENIIDESGMPKERFSAEFPKEGPSILRIQQVVRGDSAAYFCASSPIKRERGTFGSGTRLTVV.

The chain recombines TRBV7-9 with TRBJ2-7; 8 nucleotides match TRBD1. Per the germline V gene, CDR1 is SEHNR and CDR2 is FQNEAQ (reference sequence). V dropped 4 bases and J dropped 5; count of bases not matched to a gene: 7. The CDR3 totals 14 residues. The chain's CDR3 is CASSSTGQGHEQYF. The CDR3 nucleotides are TGTGCCAGCAGCTCCACTGGACAGGGTCACGAGCAGTACTTC.

CDR3 residues: CAISSQTEAFF. The CDR3 DNA sequence: TGTGCCATCAGTTCTCAGACTGAAGCTTTCTTT. The chain joins TRBV10-3 to TRBJ1-1; unclear D gene. The germline V gene has CDR1 ENHRY and CDR2 SYGVKD. V gave up 5 bases and J gave up 5 bases, with 6 bases separating them. The CDR3 sequence is 11 residues long.

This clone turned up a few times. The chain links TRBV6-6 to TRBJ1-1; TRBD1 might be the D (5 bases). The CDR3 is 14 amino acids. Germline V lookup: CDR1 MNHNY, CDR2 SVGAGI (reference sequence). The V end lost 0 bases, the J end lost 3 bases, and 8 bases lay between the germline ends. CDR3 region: CASSYSSGDTEAFF. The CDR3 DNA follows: TGTGCCAGCAGTTACTCGTCGGGGGACACTGAAGCTTTCTTT.

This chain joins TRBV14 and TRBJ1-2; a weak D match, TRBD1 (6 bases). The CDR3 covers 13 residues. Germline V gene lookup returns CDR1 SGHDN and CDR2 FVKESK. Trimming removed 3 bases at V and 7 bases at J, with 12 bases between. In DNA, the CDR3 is TGTGCCAGCAGCCATGTACAGGGAGCTGGCTACACCTTC. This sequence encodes CASSHVQGAGYTF.